A selection of T cell receptor beta chains follows, all from one sample in a study of blood T cell repertoires in COVID-19. Sequencing used immunoSEQ multiplex PCR; TCRdb keeps in-frame clones, though not all of them. In the table there are 120,000 to 150,000 clones, approximately 82% of which are singletons. Sequences were obtained from peripheral blood. The source is a human donor with acute or convalescent COVID-19. The donor label of this sample is uncertain. Each CDR3 is given without its conserved first and last residue. Fields, in order: V gene, clone size, CDR3 length, CDR3 protein. The size field is filled for only some rows; it gives once, few, many or a size class.

TRBV5-1,NA,10,ASSFSTDTQY
TRBV7-6,NA,14,ASSAGGTSGGTEQF
TRBV10-1,once,14,ASSADRDCENYGYT
TRBV5-5,NA,11,ASSLKGDEKLF
TRBV30,NA,10,AGNRLGDTQY
TRBV6-2/TRBV6-3,NA,13,ASSPGTGGSEKLF
TRBV7-7,once,12,ASPTGVSNQPQH
TRBV5-4,NA,13,ASSLGQSFYYGYT
TRBV3-1/TRBV3-2,NA,10,ASSQAADTQY
TRBV18,NA,13,ASSPRRGSYNEQF
TRBV5-1,NA,13,ASSLAGSTNEKLF
TRBV30,NA,12,AWSVLRGARTQY
TRBV7-8,NA,14,ASSLAGGTMGNTIY
TRBV5-6,NA,14,ASSLTVVGGNTEAF
TRBV15,few,13,ATSRDYGRPTEAF
TRBV2,NA,16,ASTQRPGTSGGASEQY
TRBV6-2/TRBV6-3,NA,13,ASSNWDRGTAEAF
TRBV5-7,NA,16,ASSLFRGEGTTGSPLH
TRBV5-1,NA,13,ASSSRGTFSYEQY
TRBV3-1/TRBV3-2,few,13,ASSPTGIGDQPQH
TRBV29-1,once,13,SVEDPAGGPNEQF
TRBV6-1,NA,12,ASSEQISGNTIY
TRBV30,NA,12,AWSVNAGQETQY
TRBV6-6,NA,12,ASSLPGQTDTQY
TRBV19,NA,12,ASSSAGGVGGYT
TRBV27,NA,13,ASSLMAGTGYEQY
TRBV2,NA,10,ASSESAYEQY
TRBV3-1/TRBV3-2,NA,13,ASSQREAGGTEAF
TRBV5-4,once,13,ASSLTSGQTDTQY
TRBV12-3/TRBV12-4,NA,10,ASSFGGNTIY
TRBV29-1,NA,15,SVEGLAGEASTDTQY
TRBV5-1,NA,13,ASSPLPAPGTEAF
TRBV20-1,NA,15,SASHPAGGLNTGELF
TRBV5-4,NA,11,ASSPMGGGGYT
TRBV2,NA,11,ASSVGTADGYT
TRBV6-5,NA,12,ASRTRGQGYEQY
TRBV19,NA,16,ASSIDLNPGRLNTEAF
TRBV2,NA,14,ASMRTPGQGNQPQH
TRBV6-4,NA,14,ASRPRQGEGNQPQH
TRBV5-1,few,11,ASSPGQGNIQY
TRBV6-5,few,14,ASSYLGGATNEKLF
TRBV19,once,13,ASSSRRTGGSEAF
TRBV5-1,NA,11,ASSLEVSSEQF
TRBV6-5,NA,12,ASSYVGEGYGYT
TRBV12-5,NA,15,ASGLVRQGANTGELF
TRBV7-2,NA,11,ASSLPSGSEAF
TRBV11-3,NA,13,ASSPGTGPTGELF
TRBV10-3,NA,14,AISGWFEAGNYGYT
TRBV27,NA,13,ASRIQGASQETQY
TRBV5-1,NA,12,ASNRAQGQETQY
TRBV29-1,NA,13,SAGGRSTLVNEQF
TRBV30,NA,11,AWTPGASYGYT
TRBV6-1,NA,13,ASSDRSGTNYGYT
TRBV12-5,NA,12,ASGLDPGRGGYT